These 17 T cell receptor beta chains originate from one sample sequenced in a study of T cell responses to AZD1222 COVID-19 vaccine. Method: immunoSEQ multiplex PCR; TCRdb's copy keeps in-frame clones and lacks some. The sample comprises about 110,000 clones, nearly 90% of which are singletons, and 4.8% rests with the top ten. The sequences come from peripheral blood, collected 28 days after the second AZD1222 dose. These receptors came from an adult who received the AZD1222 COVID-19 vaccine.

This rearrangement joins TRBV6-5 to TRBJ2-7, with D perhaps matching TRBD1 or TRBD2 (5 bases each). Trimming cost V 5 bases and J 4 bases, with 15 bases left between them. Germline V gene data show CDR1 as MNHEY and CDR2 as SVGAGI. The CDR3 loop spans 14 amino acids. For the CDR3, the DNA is TGTGCCAGCAGTCCGGGACCTTCCTCTTACGAGCAGTACTTC. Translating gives CASSPGPSSYEQYF.

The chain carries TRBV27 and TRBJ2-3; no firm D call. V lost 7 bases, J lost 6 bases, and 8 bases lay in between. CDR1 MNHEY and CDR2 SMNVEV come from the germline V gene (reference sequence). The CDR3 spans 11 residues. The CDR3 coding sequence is TGTGCCAGCAAGGGTCGGGATACGCAGTATTTT. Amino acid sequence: CASKGRDTQYF.

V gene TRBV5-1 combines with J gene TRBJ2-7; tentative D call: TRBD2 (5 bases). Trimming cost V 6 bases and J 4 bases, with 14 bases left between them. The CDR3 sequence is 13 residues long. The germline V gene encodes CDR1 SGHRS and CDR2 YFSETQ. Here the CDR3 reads CASTPGAGYEQYF. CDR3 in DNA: TGCGCCAGCACCCCCGGCGCGGGTTACGAGCAGTACTTC. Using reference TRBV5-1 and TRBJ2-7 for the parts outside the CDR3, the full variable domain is KAGVTQTPRYLIKTRGQQVTLSCSPISGHRSVSWYQQTPGQGLQFLFEYFSETQRNKGNFPGRFSGRQFSNSRSEMNVSTLELGDSALYLCASTPGAGYEQYFGPGTRLTVT.

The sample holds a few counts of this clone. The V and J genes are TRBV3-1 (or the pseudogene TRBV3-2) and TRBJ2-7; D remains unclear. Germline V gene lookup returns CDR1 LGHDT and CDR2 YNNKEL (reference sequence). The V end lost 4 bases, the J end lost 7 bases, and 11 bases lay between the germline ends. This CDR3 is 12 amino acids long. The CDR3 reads CASSPADREQYF. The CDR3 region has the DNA TGTGCCAGCAGCCCCGCTGATCGTGAGCAGTACTTC.

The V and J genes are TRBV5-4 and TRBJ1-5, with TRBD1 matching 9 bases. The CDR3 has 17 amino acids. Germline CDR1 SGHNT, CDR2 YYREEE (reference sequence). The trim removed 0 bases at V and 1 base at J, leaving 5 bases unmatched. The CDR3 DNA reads TGTGCCAGCAGCTTGGGCGGACAGGGGCTGAGCAATCAGCCCCAGCATTTT. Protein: CASSLGGQGLSNQPQHF.

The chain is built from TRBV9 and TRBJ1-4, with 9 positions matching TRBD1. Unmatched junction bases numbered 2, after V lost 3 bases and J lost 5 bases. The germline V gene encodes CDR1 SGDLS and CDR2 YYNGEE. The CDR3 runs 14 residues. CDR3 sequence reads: CASSEDRGNEKLFF. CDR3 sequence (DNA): TGTGCCAGCAGCGAGGACAGGGGCAATGAAAAACTGTTTTTT.

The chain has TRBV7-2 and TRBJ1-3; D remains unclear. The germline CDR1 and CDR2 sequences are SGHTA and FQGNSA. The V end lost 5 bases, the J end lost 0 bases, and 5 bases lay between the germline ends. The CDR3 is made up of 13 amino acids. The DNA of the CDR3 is TGTGCCAGCAGCCCGAGCTCTGGAAACACCATATATTTT. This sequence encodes CASSPSSGNTIYF.

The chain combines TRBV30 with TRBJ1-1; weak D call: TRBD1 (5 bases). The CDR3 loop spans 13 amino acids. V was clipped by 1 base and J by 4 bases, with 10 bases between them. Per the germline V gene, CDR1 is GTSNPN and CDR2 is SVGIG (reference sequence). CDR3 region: CAWSGQPGTEAFF. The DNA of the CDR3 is TGTGCCTGGAGTGGACAGCCGGGCACTGAAGCTTTCTTT.

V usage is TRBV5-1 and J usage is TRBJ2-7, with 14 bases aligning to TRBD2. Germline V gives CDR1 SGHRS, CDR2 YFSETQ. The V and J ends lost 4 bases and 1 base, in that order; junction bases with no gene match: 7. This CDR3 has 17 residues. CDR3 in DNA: TGCGCCAGCAGCCTGGGACTAGCGGGGGTTAGATCCTACGAGCAGTACTTC. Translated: CASSLGLAGVRSYEQYF.

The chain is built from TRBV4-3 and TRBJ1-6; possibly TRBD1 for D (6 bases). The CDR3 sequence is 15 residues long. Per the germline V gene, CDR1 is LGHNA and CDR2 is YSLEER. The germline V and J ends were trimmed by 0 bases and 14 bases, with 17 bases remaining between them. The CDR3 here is CASSQDLTGSGALHF. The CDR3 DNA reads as TGCGCCAGCAGCCAAGATTTGACGGGGTCAGGGGCCCTCCACTTT.

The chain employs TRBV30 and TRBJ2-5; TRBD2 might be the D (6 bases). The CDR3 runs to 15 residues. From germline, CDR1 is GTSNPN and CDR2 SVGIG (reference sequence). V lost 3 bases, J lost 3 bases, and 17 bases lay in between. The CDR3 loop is CAWSDNTSPKETQYF. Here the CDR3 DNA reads TGTGCCTGGAGCGACAATACTAGCCCAAAAGAGACCCAGTACTTC. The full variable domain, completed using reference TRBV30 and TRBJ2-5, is SQTIHQWPATLVQPVGSPLSLECTVEGTSNPNLYWYRQAAGRGLQLLFYSVGIGQISSEVPQNLSASRPQDRQFILSSKKLLLSDSGFYLCAWSDNTSPKETQYFGPGTRLLVL.

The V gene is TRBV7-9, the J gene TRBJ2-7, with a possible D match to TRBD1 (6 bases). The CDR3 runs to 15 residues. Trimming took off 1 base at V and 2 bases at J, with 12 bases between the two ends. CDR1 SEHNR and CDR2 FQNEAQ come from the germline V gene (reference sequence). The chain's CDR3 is CASSLVAAGAYEQYF. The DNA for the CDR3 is TGTGCCAGCAGCTTAGTGGCGGCAGGGGCCTACGAGCAGTACTTC.

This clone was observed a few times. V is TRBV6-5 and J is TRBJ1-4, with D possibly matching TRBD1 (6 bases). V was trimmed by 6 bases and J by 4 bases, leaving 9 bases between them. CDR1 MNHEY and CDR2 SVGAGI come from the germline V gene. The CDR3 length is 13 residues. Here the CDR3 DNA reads TGTGCCAGCAGACAGGGAAATAATGAAAAACTGTTTTTT. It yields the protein CASRQGNNEKLFF.

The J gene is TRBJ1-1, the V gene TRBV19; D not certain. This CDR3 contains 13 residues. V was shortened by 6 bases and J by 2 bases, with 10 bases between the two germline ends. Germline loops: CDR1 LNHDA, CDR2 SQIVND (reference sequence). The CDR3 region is CASSVVSNTEAFF. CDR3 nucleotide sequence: TGTGCCAGTAGCGTAGTCTCCAACACTGAAGCTTTCTTT.

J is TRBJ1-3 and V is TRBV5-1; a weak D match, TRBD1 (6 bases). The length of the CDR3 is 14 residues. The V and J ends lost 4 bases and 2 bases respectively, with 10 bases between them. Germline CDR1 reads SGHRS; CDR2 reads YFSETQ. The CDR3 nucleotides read TGCGCCAGCAGCGTACAGGGAGCTGGAAACACCATATATTTT. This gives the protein CASSVQGAGNTIYF.

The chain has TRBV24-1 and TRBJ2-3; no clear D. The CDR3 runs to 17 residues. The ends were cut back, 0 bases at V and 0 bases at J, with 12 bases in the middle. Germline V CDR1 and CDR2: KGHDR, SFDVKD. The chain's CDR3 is CATSDLGSPTSTDTQYF. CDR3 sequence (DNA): TGTGCCACCAGTGATTTGGGGTCCCCCACTAGCACAGATACGCAGTATTTT.

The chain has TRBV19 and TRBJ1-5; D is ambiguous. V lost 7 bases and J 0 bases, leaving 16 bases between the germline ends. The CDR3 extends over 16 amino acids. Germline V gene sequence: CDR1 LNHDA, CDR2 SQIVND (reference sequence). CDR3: CASKPDGANSNQPQHF. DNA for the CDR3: TGTGCCAGTAAACCCGATGGAGCGAATAGCAATCAGCCCCAGCATTTT.